This is a list of T cell receptor beta chains from one sample in a study of brain metastases from non-small cell lung cancer. Profiled with immunoSEQ multiplex PCR; TCRdb holds only in-frame clones, not every one. The top ten clones hold about 6% of a sample with thousands of clones, about 88% of them seen once. The sample was tumor-adjacent normal tissue. These TCRs come from a donor at least 40 years old with non-small cell lung cancer. The CDR3 runs from the conserved cysteine through the conserved F or W. The D gene is left open where the match is weak. Not every row has a clone size; where given, it reads once, few, many or a size class.

>TRBV27|TRBJ2-1|TRBD2|-
TGTGCCAGCAGAACTAGCGGGAGGGGAAATGAGCAGTTCTTC
CASRTSGRGNEQFF
>TRBV7-3|TRBJ1-1|-|-
TGTGCCAGCAGCTTAAACGTTCAGGGAACCTCGGCGGGCACTGAAGCTTTCTTT
CASSLNVQGTSAGTEAFF
>TRBV7-9|TRBJ2-1|-|-
TGTGCCAGCAGCTTTCTGTCCTACAATGAGCAGTTCTTC
CASSFLSYNEQFF
>TRBV29-1|TRBJ2-1|TRBD2|-
TGCAGCGTTGCGTGGCTCGCGGGAGGGTTCGGGCTCGAGCAGTTCTTC
CSVAWLAGGFGLEQFF
>TRBV28|TRBJ1-2|-|-
TGTGCTATCTTACTTGCGTATGGCTACACCTTC
CAILLAYGYTF
>TRBV27|TRBJ2-3|-|-
TGTGCCAGCAGTCTAACTTTAGGGACAGATACGCAGTATTTT
CASSLTLGTDTQYF
>TRBV2|TRBJ2-3|-|-
TGTGCCAGCAGTGAAAGGGGGGGGTTTAGCACAGATACGCAGTATTTT
CASSERGGFSTDTQYF
>TRBV29-1|TRBJ2-7|-|-
TGCAGCGCTCTCGGGAGCATCTACGAGCAGTACTTC
CSALGSIYEQYF
>TRBV4-3|TRBJ1-2|-|once
TGCGCCAGCAGCCAAGATCCACTGGGGATGAACTCTCACACCTTC
CASSQDPLGMNSHTF
>TRBV6-5|TRBJ1-4|-|-
TGTGCCAGCAGTAGACAGCGGACTAAGGATGAAAAACTATTTTTT
CASSRQRTKDEKLFF
>TRBV6-5|TRBJ2-2|-|few
TGTGCCAGCAGTTACGAGGGCGGGGAGCTGTTTTTT
CASSYEGGELFF
>TRBV28|TRBJ2-2|TRBD2|once
TGTGCCAGCAGTATATCGGGAGGAGGCCGGGAGCTGTTTTTT
CASSISGGGRELFF
>TRBV28|TRBJ1-2|TRBD1|-
TGTGCCAGCAGTTTAGGGACAGGATCCTATGGCTACACCTTC
CASSLGTGSYGYTF
>TRBV30|TRBJ1-4|-|-
TGTGCCTGGACAGGTCACGACCTGTATGAAAAACTGTTTTTT
CAWTGHDLYEKLFF
>TRBV2|TRBJ1-1|-|large
TGTGCCAGCAGTGAGCTATTCCGGACACGCCACAGTGAAGCTTTCTTT
CASSELFRTRHSEAFF
>TRBV27|TRBJ2-1|TRBD2|-
TGTGCCAGCAGTTCCCCGTTTGTAGCGGGAGACAATGAGCAGTTCTTC
CASSSPFVAGDNEQFF
>TRBV28|TRBJ1-1|TRBD1|-
TGTGCCAGCAGTCCCCCAGGGACAGAATCGGTTGAAGCTTTCTTT
CASSPPGTESVEAFF
>TRBV11-1|TRBJ2-1|-|-
TGTGCCAGCAGCGTTGTTATTTACAATGAGCAGTTCTTC
CASSVVIYNEQFF
>TRBV28|TRBJ1-3|TRBD1|few
TGTGCCAGCAGTGACTGGACAGGGAAGGTGGGAAACACCATATATTTT
CASSDWTGKVGNTIYF
>TRBV27|TRBJ1-1|TRBD1|-
TGTGCCAGCAGTGACGCCGGGACAGGGCTGAACACTGAAGCTTTCTTT
CASSDAGTGLNTEAFF
>TRBV27|TRBJ2-4|-|-
TGTGCCAGCACTGGGGCCGGCATTCAGTACTTC
CASTGAGIQYF
>TRBV14|TRBJ2-1|-|-
TGTGCCAGCAGTTCGAGGACGCAGTACAATGAGCAGTTCTTC
CASSSRTQYNEQFF
>TRBV6-5|TRBJ1-1|-|few
TGTGCCAGCAGTTACGCCCGGGCCACGGGGAACACTGAAGCTTTCTTT
CASSYARATGNTEAFF
>TRBV5-1|TRBJ2-3|-|-
TGCGCCAGCAGCTTGGAAGGAGGCGCAGATACGCAGTATTTT
CASSLEGGADTQYF
>TRBV12-5|TRBJ2-7|TRBD1|-
TGTGCTAGTGGTTTGGAGGACAGGTCCAATCGGGGTAGCTCCTACGAGCAGTACTTC
CASGLEDRSNRGSSYEQYF
>TRBV6-2/TRBV6-3|TRBJ1-1|-|once
TGTGCCAGCAGTTACGAGCCGAAGATGGTTAGGACTGAAGCTTTCTTT
CASSYEPKMVRTEAFF
>TRBV7-2|TRBJ2-7|-|-
TGTGCCAGCAGCTCAGAGGGGGAGCTCGAGCAGTACTTC
CASSSEGELEQYF
>TRBV5-6|TRBJ2-7|-|-
TGTGCCAGCAGCCTGGGGGAGACGCGTCTGTCAAAGTCCTACGAGCAGTACTTC
CASSLGETRLSKSYEQYF
>TRBV6-5|TRBJ2-7|TRBD1|-
TGTGCCAGCAGGATCGGGACAGGGGGCCCCTACGAGCAGTACTTC
CASRIGTGGPYEQYF
>TRBV7-2|TRBJ2-2|TRBD1|-
TGTGCCAGCAGCACACGACAGGGGGCTTACACCGGGGAGCTGTTTTTT
CASSTRQGAYTGELFF
>TRBV7-9|TRBJ2-5|-|few
TGTGCCAGCAGCAGCGACTTTCTCCAAGAGACCCAGTACTTC
CASSSDFLQETQYF
>TRBV9|TRBJ2-6|TRBD2|-
TGTGCCAGCAGCGTAGGGAGTAGCGGGACCTCTGGGGCCAACGTCCTGACTTTC
CASSVGSSGTSGANVLTF
>TRBV7-6|TRBJ1-2|TRBD1|-
TGTGCCAGCAGCCCCTCTGAGGGGGCGAGAAGTGGCTACACCTTC
CASSPSEGARSGYTF
>TRBV20-1|TRBJ2-7|-|-
TGCAGTGCTAGGAGCAGCTACGAGCAGTACTTC
CSARSSYEQYF
>TRBV3-1/TRBV3-2|TRBJ2-7|-|-
TGTGCCAGCAGCCCCTTTATTCTCTACGAGCAGTACTTC
CASSPFILYEQYF
>TRBV6-2/TRBV6-3|TRBJ2-1|TRBD2|-
TGTGCCAGCAGTTACCCCGGACTAGCGGGACCGCTGGAGGGGCAGCTCTTC
CASSYPGLAGPLEGQLF
>TRBV9|TRBJ2-3|-|-
TGTGCCAGCAGCGTAGTAAGCAGCACAGATACGCAGTATTTT
CASSVVSSTDTQYF
>TRBV29-1|TRBJ2-7|TRBD1|-
TGCAGCGTCCGACAGGGGGCGGACGAGCAGTACTTC
CSVRQGADEQYF
>TRBV5-5|TRBJ1-3|-|-
TGTGCCAGCAGCCAGACCCTTCAGGTGGCGCGTATTGGAAACACCATATATTTT
CASSQTLQVARIGNTIYF
>TRBV29-1|TRBJ2-5|TRBD1|once
TGCAGCGTTGCTCGGACAGGGGGCTCGCGAGAGACCCAGTACTTC
CSVARTGGSRETQYF
>TRBV6-4|TRBJ2-3|-|-
TGTGCCAGCAGTGACTCGGATACAGATACGCAGTATTTT
CASSDSDTDTQYF
>TRBV7-8|TRBJ2-2|TRBD2|-
TGTGCCAGCAGCTGGGGACTAGCGGGAGGGCCCGGGGAGCTGTTTTTT
CASSWGLAGGPGELFF
>TRBV7-9|TRBJ1-1|-|-
TGTGCCAGCAGCCGAACCCAGCCGGGGCCTAATGTTGAAGCTTTCTTT
CASSRTQPGPNVEAFF
>TRBV18|TRBJ1-4|TRBD1|-
TGTGCCAGCTCACCAGCAACAGGGGGGAGTAATGAAAAACTGTTTTTT
CASSPATGGSNEKLFF
>TRBV28|TRBJ1-6|-|-
TGTGCCAGCAGTTTCCAGGACCTCAATTCACCCCTCCACTTT
CASSFQDLNSPLHF
>TRBV29-1|TRBJ2-7|-|-
TGCAGCGTTGGAACAGGTAGCTACGAGCAGTACTTC
CSVGTGSYEQYF
>TRBV13|TRBJ2-7|-|-
TGTGCCAGCAGCAATAGCAGGGTGGGGTACGAGCAGTACTTC
CASSNSRVGYEQYF
>TRBV10-1|TRBJ2-1|TRBD2|-
TGCGCCAGCAGTGAGGGCCTAGCGGGAGGTTCCAAGTTCTTC
CASSEGLAGGSKFF